The entry that follows covers one T cell receptor beta chain sequence. This entry comes from a study of blood T cell repertoires in COVID-19. Enrolled through a virtual design, the participants were between 18 and 89 years of age and came from roughly 22 US areas. Authors' data handling: Estimated nucleated cell counts came from reference gene primer amplification. The table came from immunoSEQ multiplex PCR; TCRdb's copy has only in-frame clones and leaves some out. V, J and clone size derive from that table, while D and trimming were established from the DNA sequence. The data show about 310,000 clones, around 89% seen once. This receptor was identified in a woman aged 40 to 50 who had recovered from COVID-19. The sequenced sample was PBMCs or T cells enriched from blood (not recorded which).

Here the CDR3 reads CAISGLGTGGSNTGELFF. In DNA, the CDR3 is TGTGCCATCAGCGGATTGGGGACGGGGGGCTCGAACACCGGGGAGCTGTTTTTT. The chain has TRBV10-3 and TRBJ2-2; D possibly corresponds to TRBD2 (7 bases). Trimming removed 6 bases from V and 0 bases from J, with 20 bases in between. Germline CDR1 ENHRY, CDR2 SYGVKD. This CDR3 has 18 amino acids.